These T cell receptor beta chains were read from a single sample in a study of T cells in Graves' hyperthyroidism and ophthalmopathy. Each CDR3 protein is one row after TCRdb ran MiXCR on the multiplex PCR reads. The sample holds about 540,000 distinct CDR3 sequences; 35% to 55% are singletons and the top ten take around 8%. The specimen was peripheral blood or thyroid tissue (not recorded which). The receptors were gathered from a woman between 18 and 29 years old with Graves' hyperthyroidism. Each CDR3 is given with its conserved first and last residue. The D gene is left open where the match is weak.

TRBJ1-2 TRBV7-8 NA CASSPAEGGATGYTF
TRBJ1-2 TRBV27 NA CASSLSPGTYGYTF
TRBJ2-1 TRBV4-1 TRBD2 CASSQMGLAGSSYNEQFF
TRBJ1-1 TRBV2 NA CASLEGLRSTEAFF
TRBJ1-2 TRBV25-1 NA CASITANYGYTF
TRBJ2-2 TRBV7-9 TRBD1 CASSWTGYGTGELFF
TRBJ1-5 TRBV12-3/TRBV12-4 NA CASTREGDTSQPQHF
TRBJ2-7 TRBV7-2 TRBD2 CAGSLTGGSYEQYF
TRBJ2-7 TRBV10-1 NA CASSGALYEQYF
TRBJ2-3 TRBV2 NA CASSPPRVKQYF
TRBJ2-5 TRBV12-3/TRBV12-4 NA CASSSAYLGETQYF
TRBJ2-7 TRBV15 NA CASSIYLCSAEGAGRNEQYF
TRBJ2-3 TRBV20-1 TRBD2 CSAREAREHPDTQYF
TRBJ1-5 TRBV7-8 TRBD1 CASSQEGAGGGKPQHF
TRBJ1-1 TRBV7-9 NA CASSRGGRDAEAFF
TRBJ1-5 TRBV29-1 TRBD1 CSVRDRAPDQPQHF
TRBJ1-2 TRBV6-5 NA CASRGGTYYGYTF
TRBJ2-2 TRBV5-4 NA CASSGRRPGELFF
TRBJ2-7 TRBV29-1 TRBD1 CSVGTGVYEQYF
TRBJ1-1 TRBV6-5 NA CASRPPRATEAFF
TRBJ1-4 TRBV15 NA CATSSEGSHNEKLFF
TRBJ1-2 TRBV30 NA CAWSVVGVRYGYTF
TRBJ2-3 TRBV20-1 NA CSGFWAIGTDTQYF
TRBJ2-1 TRBV24-1 TRBD2 CATSGWGGLAGNNEQFF
TRBJ2-7 TRBV12-3/TRBV12-4 TRBD2 CASSPVSSGIYEQYF
TRBJ1-6 TRBV7-6 NA CASSLGGSPYNSPLHF
TRBJ2-6 TRBV6-6 NA CASSYSMGTGANVLTF